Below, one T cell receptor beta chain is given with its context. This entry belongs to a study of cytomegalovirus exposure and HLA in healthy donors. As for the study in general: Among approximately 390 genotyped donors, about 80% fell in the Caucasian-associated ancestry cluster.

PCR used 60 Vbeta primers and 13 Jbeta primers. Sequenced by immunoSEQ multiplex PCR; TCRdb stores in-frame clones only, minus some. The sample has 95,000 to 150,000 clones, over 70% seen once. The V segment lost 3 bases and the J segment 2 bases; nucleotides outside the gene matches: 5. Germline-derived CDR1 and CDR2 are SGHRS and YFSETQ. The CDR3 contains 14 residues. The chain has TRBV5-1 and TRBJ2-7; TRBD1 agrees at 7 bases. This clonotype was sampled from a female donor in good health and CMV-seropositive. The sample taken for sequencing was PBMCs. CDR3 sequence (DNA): TGCGCCAGCAGCTACCGACAGGGTCCCTACGAGCAGTACTTC. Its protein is CASSYRQGPYEQYF. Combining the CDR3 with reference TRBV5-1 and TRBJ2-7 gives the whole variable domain KAGVTQTPRYLIKTRGQQVTLSCSPISGHRSVSWYQQTPGQGLQFLFEYFSETQRNKGNFPGRFSGRQFSNSRSEMNVSTLELGDSALYLCASSYRQGPYEQYFGPGTRLTVT.